A single sample is the source of the 16 T cell receptor beta chains below, sequenced in a study of blood T cell repertoires in COVID-19. The table came from immunoSEQ multiplex PCR; TCRdb's copy has only in-frame clones and leaves some out. This table has some 220,000 clones, about four fifths appearing once. Sequencing was done on a sample of peripheral blood. Receptors were obtained from a middle-aged man with acute or convalescent COVID-19.

CDR3 bases: TGTGCCAGCAGTCCGACAGGGGACGGAAACACCATATATTTT. As protein: CASSPTGDGNTIYF. The V call is TRBV6-5, the J call TRBJ1-3, with 8 positions matching TRBD1. Germline lookup yields CDR1 MNHEY and CDR2 SVGAGI. This CDR3 region has 14 residues. With V trimmed by 5 bases and J by 4 bases, 4 bases remained unmatched.

The chain carries TRBV11-3 and TRBJ2-7; D is ambiguous. The CDR3 consists of 14 residues. V was pared by 0 bases and J by 2 bases, with 8 bases between. The V gene's germline CDR1 is SGHNT and CDR2 YENEEA. The CDR3 DNA reads TGTGCCAGCAGCTTAGACGGGTCGACCTACGAGCAGTACTTC. Protein: CASSLDGSTYEQYF. Together with reference TRBV11-3 and TRBJ2-7, the CDR3 gives the full variable domain: EAGVVQSPRYKIIEKKQPVAFWCNPISGHNTLYWYLQNLGQGPELLIRYENEEAVDDSQLPKDRFSAERLKGVDSTLKIQPAELGDSAVYLCASSLDGSTYEQYFGPGTRLTVT.

The genes are TRBV3-1 (or the pseudogene TRBV3-2) and TRBJ2-1; 8 nucleotides agree with TRBD2. There are 14 residues in the CDR3. V lost 1 base and J lost 9; bases outside the gene matches: 5. Germline V CDR1 and CDR2: LGHDT, YNNKEL (reference sequence). The chain's CDR3 is CASSQVRGGGEQFF. DNA for the CDR3: TGTGCCAGCAGCCAAGTTCGGGGGGGAGGTGAGCAGTTCTTC.

V usage is TRBV6-5 and J usage is TRBJ1-2; TRBD1 matches at 9 bases. V gave up 6 bases and J gave up 7 bases; unmatched junction bases: 9. The CDR3 spans 14 residues. Germline lookup yields CDR1 MNHEY and CDR2 SVGAGI. CDR3 coding DNA: TGTGCCAGCAGACCAACAGGGGGCGCAGGTGGCTACACCTTC. Amino acids: CASRPTGGAGGYTF.

To note about this clone: This same CDR3 is encoded by further DNA sequences in the sample. The chain carries TRBV28 and TRBJ1-2, with 9 bases aligning to TRBD1. The V gene's germline CDR1 is MDHEN and CDR2 SYDVKM. The CDR3 sequence is 14 residues long. Trimming removed 6 bases from V and 0 bases from J; junction bases left unmatched: 2. CDR3: CASRGQGANYGYTF. DNA for the CDR3: TGTGCCAGCAGGGGACAGGGAGCTAACTATGGCTACACCTTC.

The rearrangement joins TRBV5-1 to TRBJ2-3; 8 nucleotides align to TRBD1. Germline V gene lookup returns CDR1 SGHRS and CDR2 YFSETQ. V shed 4 bases and J 10 bases; nucleotides not matched to a gene: 14. The CDR3 covers 15 residues. This CDR3 is CASSRGQGPPRAQYF. As DNA, the CDR3 is TGCGCCAGCAGCCGCGGACAGGGACCGCCTCGGGCGCAGTATTTT.

The V gene is TRBV20-1, the J gene TRBJ2-3, with TRBD2 matching over 8 bases. The V gene end was trimmed by 3 bases and the J gene end by 7 bases; junction bases not matched to a gene: 6. Germline V lookup: CDR1 DFQATT, CDR2 SNEGSKA (reference sequence). The CDR3 totals 13 residues. The CDR3 region is CSASVAGGHTQYF. As DNA, the CDR3 is TGCAGTGCTAGTGTGGCGGGGGGCCATACGCAGTATTTT.

The rearrangement links TRBV11-2 to TRBJ1-4; no definite D call. The germline gives CDR1 SGHAT, CDR2 FQNNGV. The CDR3 loop spans 15 amino acids. V lost 5 bases to trimming and J lost 0 bases, with 10 bases between them. In DNA, the CDR3 is TGTGCCAGCAGCCCGTCCCTTACAACTAATGAAAAACTGTTTTTT. It is translated as CASSPSLTTNEKLFF.

In its sample, this clone was seen a few times. CDR3 DNA sequence: TGCGCCAGCAGCCTACCGGGACTAGCGGCTGGCGGTGCAGATACGCAGTATTTT. The encoded protein is CASSLPGLAAGGADTQYF. J is TRBJ2-3 and V is TRBV4-1; 11 bases agree with TRBD2. This CDR3 is built from 18 residues. V lost 4 bases to trimming and J lost 4 bases; unmatched junction nucleotides: 13. In germline, CDR1 is MGHRA, CDR2 YSYEKL.

J is TRBJ1-3 and V is TRBV30; perhaps TRBD1 as D (6 bases). The CDR3 is 15 amino acids. The germline V gene has CDR1 GTSNPN and CDR2 SVGIG (reference sequence). The V gene lost 3 bases and the J gene lost 0 bases, with 12 bases spanning the gap. CDR3 protein: CAWSSPGHSGNTIYF. The DNA of the CDR3 is TGTGCCTGGAGCAGTCCGGGACACTCTGGAAACACCATATATTTT.

The chain carries TRBV5-6 and TRBJ1-2; the D gene is possibly TRBD1 (5 bases). The CDR3 sequence is 13 residues long. The germline gives CDR1 SGHDT, CDR2 YYEEEE. V gave up 0 bases and J gave up 6 bases, with 9 bases separating them. CDR3 coding DNA: TGTGCCAGCAGCTTGGCCTCAGGGAATGGCTACACCTTC. Its translation: CASSLASGNGYTF.

The V gene is TRBV12-3 or TRBV12-4, the J gene TRBJ1-6; TRBD1 agrees at 9 bases. CDR3 length: 13 residues. Trimming took 7 bases from V and 9 from J; bases not matched to a gene: 4. The CDR3 region has the DNA TGTGCCAGCAAACCGGACAGGGGTTCACCCCTCCACTTT. Protein sequence: CASKPDRGSPLHF.

The J gene is TRBJ2-1, the V gene TRBV18, with TRBD1 matching over 9 bases. The CDR3 has 15 residues. Germline trimming cut 4 bases from V and 8 bases from J; bases unmatched to any gene: 9. Germline CDR1 is KGHSH and CDR2 is LQKENI. CDR3 bases: TGTGCCAGCTCACGGACAGGGGAAATAATCTATGAGCAGTTCTTC. It codes for CASSRTGEIIYEQFF.

CDR3 in amino acids: CASSFENSGANVLTF. The DNA of the CDR3 is TGTGCCAGCAGTTTCGAGAATTCTGGGGCCAACGTCCTGACTTTC. The chain links TRBV28 to TRBJ2-6; D is uncertain. The CDR3 extends over 15 amino acids. Trimming stripped 3 bases from V and 1 base from J, with 7 bases between. The germline V gene encodes CDR1 MDHEN and CDR2 SYDVKM.

In nucleotides, the CDR3 is TGTGCCAGCAGTTTAAGGGGGCAAGGAGGGGTAGAGCAGTACTTC. Translating gives CASSLRGQGGVEQYF. J is TRBJ2-7 and V is TRBV27; D might be TRBD1 (7 bases). The CDR3 covers 15 residues. The germline gives CDR1 MNHEY, CDR2 SMNVEV (reference sequence). V dropped 2 bases and J dropped 7 bases, with 18 bases sitting between them.

This sequence joins TRBV10-1 and TRBJ2-7, with D perhaps matching TRBD1 (5 bases). Germline values: CDR1 WNHNN, CDR2 SYGVQD (reference sequence). With 4 bases removed from V and 2 bases from J, the gap between germline ends came to 12 bases. The CDR3 has 14 amino acids. CDR3 sequence (DNA): TGCGCCAGCAGTGCAGGACAAGACCCCTACGAGCAGTACTTC. Protein sequence: CASSAGQDPYEQYF.